This TCR beta chain was found in a study of blood T cells in healthy people across ages. Study-level findings and limits: Possibly, changes in expanded clonotypes were confounded because donor CMV status was unknown.

The people who gave samples were healthy Caucasians from Russia, aged roughly 6 to 90. No fewer than 6 micrograms of total RNA were isolated from every sample. In this sample, this clonotype turned up a few times. Its antigen is undetermined. Next came a second PCR, run for roughly 7 to 12 cycles, which used a sample-barcoded 5' primer along with a J-beta primer mix. Using its own MiXCR run on the 5' RACE reads, TCRdb lists one record per CDR3 protein. The table records approximately 1.5 million distinct CDR3 sequences, roughly 43% of them present only once. Between the trimmed V and J ends, which lost 4 bases and 0 bases, there was a span of 14 bases. Germline assignment: CDR1 SGDLS and CDR2 YYNGEE. The CDR3 contains 16 residues.

The chain employs TRBV9 and TRBJ2-4; D is ambiguous. Specimen: blood. This TCR came from a woman under 30 in good health. The chain's CDR3 is CASSPSGPIAKNIQYF. CDR3 in DNA: TGTGCCAGCAGCCCTTCTGGCCCGATAGCCAAAAACATTCAGTACTTC.